What follows describes a single T cell receptor (beta chain). Its target is unknown. Healthy donors had no documented immune events, such as infections, while sampled. The entry originates in a study of identifying expanded T cells in peripheral blood. Study-level results: Over approximately two and four weeks, about 17 and 20 clones changed, versus around 1.3 between replicates. Clone count variance between approximately two-week samples rose with total template count.

Some clones are missing from TCRdb's copy, which holds only in-frame ones; the method was immunoSEQ multiplex PCR. The table has 50,000 or so clones, around 90% seen once. The CDR3 is made up of 17 amino acids. Germline lookup yields CDR1 LNHNV and CDR2 YYDKDF (reference sequence). Trimming left V 0 bases short and J 2 bases short, with 13 bases between. The TCR was taken from a person between 18 and 75 years old in good health. The material sequenced was blood. The rearrangement joins TRBV15 to TRBJ2-2; D tentatively reads TRBD1 or TRBD2 (5 bases each). CDR3 nucleotides: TGTGCCACCAGCAGAGATCGGGGCTACCCCAACACCGGGGAGCTGTTTTTT. It yields the protein CATSRDRGYPNTGELFF.